The TCR beta chain described here comes from a study of T cells in Graves' hyperthyroidism and ophthalmopathy (dated by TCRdb to between 2018 and 2020). At the level of the whole study: Peripheral blood was collected at initial diagnosis, before any treatment. In addition, the study compared T-cell repertoires in thyroid tissue and in blood from roughly six Graves' hyperthyroidism patients. To identify TCR V-J signatures that set the groups apart, the researchers used a discovery cohort of 90 to 100 patients, made up of about 44 with Graves' ophthalmopathy and 57 with stable Graves' hyperthyroidism. After sampling, hyperthyroidism patients received methimazole starting at 30 mg daily, and ophthalmopathy patients received high-dose intravenous methylprednisolone. For training and testing, the 95 to 100 patients in the discovery cohort were randomly divided in a 7:3 ratio. According to the paper, TCR Vbeta CDR3 sequencing was carried out on 135 peripheral blood samples, which came from fewer than 50 ophthalmopathy, fewer than 80 hyperthyroidism and approximately 17 progressor patients. Prospective prediction of ophthalmopathy was tested in an independent validation cohort of some 20 hyperthyroidism patients and some 17 patients who later progressed to ophthalmopathy.

Points on this clonotype: Its antigen is not yet known. Per-nucleotide qualities are absent, and no much larger clonotype sits a single base away.

A patient counted as having stable Graves' hyperthyroidism if no progression to ophthalmopathy occurred over 18 months of follow-up. Hyperthyroidism patients were newly diagnosed, with disease duration under 2 months, and aged 18 to 65 years. Exclusion was applied to patients with uncontrolled infections, other autoimmune diseases, pregnancy or lactation. Diagnoses relied on clinical symptoms, serum thyroxine and TRAb, thyroid ultrasound and orbital computed tomography. Ficoll-Paque density gradient centrifugation was used to isolate PBMCs from 10 ml of fresh peripheral blood. Trizol reagent was used to extract total RNA, and RNA quality was then checked on an Agilent 2100 Bioanalyzer. Points the paper makes about the study in general: During validation, the model predicted progression to ophthalmopathy a median of around 6 months ahead of onset, with roughly 65% sensitivity and under 85% specificity. Most expanded thyroid clonotypes (frequency above 0.001) were also detected in blood, suggesting blood repertoires may reflect thyroid immune responses. No statistical method was used to set the sample size in advance, and investigators knew the group allocation. In cross-validation, a model built on a 13 V-J signature told ophthalmopathy apart from stable hyperthyroidism with approximately 90% sensitivity and approximately 84% specificity, and in testing the same model reached 80%/75%.

The TCR beta CDR3 regions were amplified from the RNA transcripts. The first round of RT-PCR for the TCR CDR3 was performed with the HTBI primer set and the Qiagen OneStep RT-PCR kit. Libraries were constructed in a second round of multiplex PCR, after which size selection and purification were performed. The libraries were sequenced on an Illumina HiSeq2000 using paired-end 100 bp reads. The study's processing was this. SOAPnuke was used to process the raw data, throwing out any read that contained adapters or uncalled bases, had a mean Phred below 15, or lacked an exact constant-primer or identifier match. High-quality paired reads were merged with COPE v1.2.5, and unique nucleotide sequences were defined as clonotypes. MiTCR v1.1 was used to align the clonotypes against IMGT TRBV, TRBD and TRBJ reference segments. Analysis was restricted to V-J combinations with a frequency above 0.0001, which covered roughly 99% of repertoires. A TCS score was defined as the ratio between F50 (clonal expansion) and ExV (chaos), using BLOSUM62-based TCRdist between CDR3 peptides within each V-J. Welch's t-statistics and random forest reduced around 520 V-J features to roughly 13, which were used in a naive Bayes classifier (R e1071). Through fastp at Q25 and MiXCR, TCRdb rebuilt clones from the public reads, retaining in-frame beta chains. Rows are unified per CDR3 protein, each entry keeping the most common DNA and genes. Here the V and J calls rest on TCRdb's processing, not on the authors' analysis. The sample profile shows some 720,000 distinct CDR3 sequences; over 15% of them were found once. The ten largest clones take up over 7.5% of the sample.

The specimen sequenced was blood. This sequence originates from a man younger than 30 with Graves' hyperthyroidism.

The DNA sequence follows: TGTGCCAGTAGTGTCAGGGGGTATAGCAATCAGCCCCAGCATTTT. Translated, this is CASSVRGYSNQPQHF. The chain links TRBV19 with TRBJ1-5; TRBD1 aligns with 7 central bases. Trimming accounts for 5 bases at V and 0 bases at J, while the number of junction bases matched to no gene is 4. The CDR3 starts with the cysteine, ends with the phenylalanine, and has 15 residues. The kept DNA is CDR3 alone, 45 bases in frame from the first base. For CDR1 and CDR2, the germline V gene (reference sequence) lists LNHDA and SQIVND.